Ten or more counts support the clone carrying this TCR beta chain. The data belong to a study of early T cells in non-severe SARS-CoV-2 infection. Tagging with unique molecular identifiers was applied to individual cDNA molecules. TCRdb itself ran the 5' RACE reads through MiXCR, one entry per CDR3 protein. The sample comprises fewer than 35,000 distinct CDR3 sequences, around 4.6% of which are singletons, and more than 9.5% rests with the top ten. V lost 2 bases to trimming and J lost 3 bases; unmatched junction nucleotides: 8. CDR3 length: 15 amino acids. CDR1 and CDR2 from the germline V gene are DFQATT and SNEGSKA (reference sequence).

The receptor's source is an adult who was a healthcare worker with PCR-confirmed SARS-CoV-2 infection or an uninfected control (not recorded which). Sequences were obtained from whole blood. The chain joins TRBV20-1 to TRBJ2-7, with TRBD2 identical over 9 bases. CDR3 bases: TGCAGTGCTAGACCGATAGGCGGGAGGGTCTACGAGCAGTACTTC. This encodes CSARPIGGRVYEQYF.